Below, 18 T cell receptor beta chains from the same sample are listed, as sequenced in a study of blood T cell repertoires in COVID-19. TCRdb keeps only in-frame clones here, not all; method: immunoSEQ multiplex PCR. This table holds 200,000 to 250,000 clones, about four fifths found once. The source material was peripheral blood. These receptors all come from a woman aged 50 to 60 with active or convalescent COVID-19.

The V call is TRBV4-1, the J call TRBJ1-4; D remains unclear. The V gene's germline CDR1 is MGHRA and CDR2 YSYEKL. The V gene lost 3 bases and the J gene lost 4 bases, with 12 bases spanning the gap. The CDR3 has 15 amino acids. CDR3 sequence (DNA): TGCGCCAGCAGCCAGCAGCGTTATGGTAATGAAAAACTGTTTTTT. It encodes CASSQQRYGNEKLFF.

The chain is built from TRBV2 and TRBJ1-3; D gene unclear. Trimming took 11 bases from V and 4 from J, leaving 18 bases between them. Germline loops: CDR1 SNHLY, CDR2 FYNNEI. This CDR3 contains 14 residues. The CDR3 nucleotides read TGTGCCCTCTTGAGGTCGGTTGAAGGAAACACCATATATTTT. Translated: CALLRSVEGNTIYF.

This sequence joins TRBV28 and TRBJ2-3; 10 bases agree with TRBD2. The CDR3 covers 15 residues. Germline V gives CDR1 MDHEN, CDR2 SYDVKM. The V gene end was trimmed by 3 bases and the J gene end by 6 bases; junction bases not matched to a gene: 6. The CDR3, as DNA: TGTGCCAGCAGTTTGGAGCGGGGACTAGCGGATACGCAGTATTTT. This codes for CASSLERGLADTQYF.

The V call is TRBV7-9, the J call TRBJ1-2; 8 nucleotides match TRBD1. J was trimmed by 4 bases and V by 3 bases; bases with no gene match: 10. The CDR3 consists of 16 residues. Germline CDR1 is SEHNR and CDR2 is FQNEAQ (reference sequence). The CDR3 spells CASSFGVGTGAYGYTF. The CDR3 DNA reads TGTGCCAGCAGCTTTGGGGTCGGGACAGGCGCCTATGGCTACACCTTC.

This clone is a singleton in its sample. V gene TRBV7-6 combines with J gene TRBJ2-3; 8 bases are a match to TRBD2. This CDR3 contains 18 residues. Germline trimming cut 0 bases from V and 1 base from J; bases unmatched to any gene: 9. Germline CDR1 reads SGHVS; CDR2 reads FNYEAQ. CDR3: CASSLAPRTRGGTDTQYF. The DNA for the CDR3 is TGTGCCAGCAGCTTAGCCCCCAGAACGCGGGGGGGCACAGATACGCAGTATTTT. Together with reference TRBV7-6 and TRBJ2-3, the CDR3 gives the full variable domain: GAGVSQSPRYKVTKRGQDVALRCDPISGHVSLYWYRQALGQGPEFLTYFNYEAQQDKSGLPNDRFSAERPEGSISTLTIQRTEQRDSAMYRCASSLAPRTRGGTDTQYFGPGTRLTVL.

In DNA form, the CDR3 reads TGTGCCATCAGTGAGTCGAGGCGGGGTAGGTCACCCCTCCACTTT. It is translated as CAISESRRGRSPLHF. The chain has TRBV10-3 and TRBJ1-6; unclear D gene. V lost 0 bases and J lost 10, with 13 bases in between. In germline, CDR1 is ENHRY, CDR2 SYGVKD. The CDR3 extends over 15 amino acids.

The genes are TRBV19 and TRBJ2-1, with 9 positions matching TRBD2. This CDR3 region has 16 residues. Trimming cost V 5 bases and J 8 bases; bases outside gene matches: 13. Germline V CDR1 and CDR2: LNHDA, SQIVND (reference sequence). The CDR3 loop reads CASSPQGGRAMYEQFF. The CDR3 region has the DNA TGTGCCAGTAGTCCCCAGGGCGGGAGGGCCATGTATGAGCAGTTCTTC.

This chain uses TRBV28 with TRBJ2-3, with D uncertain. Germline V gene data show CDR1 as MDHEN and CDR2 as SYDVKM. The CDR3 sequence is 16 residues long. V lost 7 bases to trimming and J lost 0 bases, with 17 bases between them. The CDR3 DNA reads TGTGCCAGCAAGATCCGCGTGACTGCAAGCACAGATACGCAGTATTTT. Translation: CASKIRVTASTDTQYF.

CDR3 protein: CASSIVSGSGYNEQFF. The CDR3 DNA reads as TGTGCCAGTAGTATAGTTAGCGGGAGTGGTTACAATGAGCAGTTCTTC. The J gene is TRBJ2-1, the V gene TRBV19, with TRBD2 matching 9 bases. This CDR3 contains 16 residues. V was pared by 1 base and J by 4 bases, with 5 bases of the junction left unmatched. The germline V gene has CDR1 LNHDA and CDR2 SQIVND (reference sequence).

CDR3 nucleotides: TGTGCCAGTAGTATAGTTTTAGGGACTAACTATGAGCAGTTCTTC. This translates into CASSIVLGTNYEQFF. The J gene is TRBJ2-1, the V gene TRBV19; TRBD2 agrees at 7 bases. Germline V CDR1 and CDR2: LNHDA, SQIVND (reference sequence). The V gene end was trimmed by 1 base and the J gene end by 8 bases; junction bases not matched to a gene: 8. CDR3 length: 15 residues.

The V call is TRBV5-1, the J call TRBJ1-1, with D maybe TRBD1 (5 bases). Germline CDR1 reads SGHRS; CDR2 reads YFSETQ. V was clipped by 0 bases and J by 0 bases, with 12 bases between them. The CDR3 is made up of 16 amino acids. The CDR3 DNA reads as TGCGCCAGCAGCTTGGGCAGGGAAGGGGTGAACACTGAAGCTTTCTTT. Its protein product is CASSLGREGVNTEAFF.

This clone has just a few counts. The chain combines TRBV7-2 with TRBJ2-3, with 12 bases lining up with TRBD2. This CDR3 has 18 amino acids. V trimming: 5 bases; J trimming: 0 bases; junction bases outside the gene matches: 9. The germline gives CDR1 SGHTA, CDR2 FQGNSA. CDR3 amino acids: CASSVGLAGGTSTDTQYF. As DNA, the CDR3 is TGTGCCAGCAGCGTCGGGCTAGCGGGGGGGACTAGCACAGATACGCAGTATTTT.

The J gene is TRBJ2-1, the V gene TRBV27, with D tentatively TRBD1 (6 bases). The V gene lost 4 bases and the J gene lost 6 bases, with 10 bases spanning the gap. CDR3 length: 13 residues. CDR1 and CDR2 from the germline V gene are MNHEY and SMNVEV (reference sequence). CDR3 sequence reads: CASSSTGFNEQFF. DNA for the CDR3: TGTGCCAGCAGTTCCACAGGGTTCAATGAGCAGTTCTTC.

The CDR3 protein is CASSLRGGETQYF. The CDR3 DNA reads as TGTGCCAGCAGCTTAAGGGGGGGAGAGACCCAGTACTTC. This chain links TRBV7-3 with TRBJ2-5, with TRBD2 identical over 7 bases. J gave up 4 bases and V 1 base, and 0 bases lay outside the gene matches. The length of the CDR3 is 13 residues. The germline CDR1 and CDR2 sequences are SGHTA and FQGTGA.

The chain has TRBV6-5 and TRBJ1-2; TRBD1 might be the D (5 bases). The CDR3 length is 12 residues. V was pared by 11 bases and J by 2 bases, with 12 bases between. The germline V gene encodes CDR1 MNHEY and CDR2 SVGAGI. CDR3 sequence: CACGASNYGYTF. CDR3 DNA: TGTGCCTGTGGGGCCTCGAACTATGGCTACACCTTC.

The chain carries TRBV19 and TRBJ1-6; unclear D gene. CDR1 and CDR2 from the germline V gene are LNHDA and SQIVND (reference sequence). The CDR3 is made up of 15 amino acids. Trimming took off 4 bases at V and 4 bases at J, with 11 bases between the two ends. The chain's CDR3 is CASSTGSEYNSPLHF. CDR3 nucleotide sequence: TGTGCCAGTAGTACCGGGTCGGAGTATAATTCACCCCTCCACTTT.

The gene calls are TRBV11-2 and TRBJ2-3, with D unresolved. Trimming stripped 5 bases from V and 4 bases from J, with 7 bases between. The CDR3 has 12 residues. The germline CDR1 and CDR2 sequences are SGHAT and FQNNGV. Written as DNA, the CDR3 is TGTGCCAGCAGCCCGTATCCAGATACGCAGTATTTT. This sequence encodes CASSPYPDTQYF.

Of note for this clone: At the DNA level, this CDR3 is encoded by other sequences in the same sample as well. This rearrangement joins TRBV28 to TRBJ1-5, with 8 bases that match TRBD1. After removal of 5 bases from V and 2 bases from J, the junction contained 5 bases not matched to a gene. The CDR3 is made up of 15 amino acids. CDR1 is MDHEN, CDR2 SYDVKM, per germline. CDR3 in amino acids: CASSTGGSGNQPQHF. The CDR3 DNA reads as TGTGCCAGCAGTACAGGGGGTTCGGGCAATCAGCCCCAGCATTTT.